This T cell receptor beta chain was captured by sequencing in a study of T cells after yellow fever vaccination. General study results and limits: Primary-vaccination clones mostly resurfaced post-booster (96% CD4, approximately 89% CD8).

As to this clonotype: Its antigen remains unknown.

CDR3 length equals 15 residues. Trimming took 4 bases from V and 5 from J, leaving 20 bases between them. Germline V CDR1 and CDR2: SQVTM, ANQGSEA. By 5'RACE template switching, TCR cDNA was produced, with a universal primer site and UMIs added in the process. TCRdb itself ran the 5' RACE reads through MiXCR, one entry per CDR3 protein. The top ten hold around 15% of the sample, which has almost 600,000 distinct CDR3 sequences, roughly 13% seen once. The chain recombines TRBV29-1 with TRBJ2-5; D is possibly TRBD2 (7 bases). This clonotype was sampled from a man aged 25-40 years who received the YFV17D yellow fever vaccine. The specimen comprised PBMCs, sampled on the day of the yellow fever booster vaccination. CDR3 DNA: TGCAGCGTTGGTTCGGGGGGCGCAGGCCGGGAGACCCAGTACTTC. This encodes CSVGSGGAGRETQYF.